Listed below are T cell receptor beta chains from one sample, sequenced in a study of T-cell reconstitution after alpha-beta-depleted transplantation in children. TCRdb reanalysed the PCR reads using MiXCR and keeps one entry per CDR3 protein. The sample includes about 600,000 distinct CDR3 sequences, over 9.5% of them seen just once. The starting material was PBMCs from the stem cell graft donor, obtained from the stem cell graft. The receptors stem from a human donor who donated a stem cell graft to a child with acute myeloid leukemia. The conserved cysteine and the conserved F or W are not part of the CDR3 here. Fields, in order: CDR3 length, V gene, J gene, D gene, CDR3 protein. A D gene is named only where the DNA matches it firmly.

13,TRBV12-3/TRBV12-4,TRBJ1-4,TRBD1,ASSPRQGRNEKLF
14,TRBV7-2,TRBJ2-7,.,ASSPLPNGYGGEQY
14,TRBV6-5,TRBJ1-6,TRBD1,ASSYPQGGSNSPLH
14,TRBV5-5,TRBJ2-5,.,ASSLAPTSYQETQY
13,TRBV29-1,TRBJ2-1,TRBD2,SVQEPGLAGNEQF
12,TRBV15,TRBJ2-2,TRBD2,ATTGLAGVGELF
11,TRBV5-4,TRBJ2-1,.,ASSFYRASEQF
16,TRBV6-2/TRBV6-3,TRBJ2-1,.,ASSYERGGGNIYNEQF
15,TRBV7-2,TRBJ1-3,.,ASSLGAGMGSGNTIY
11,TRBV27,TRBJ2-3,.,ASSLSLQDTQY
12,TRBV20-1,TRBJ2-7,TRBD1,SARDRQGAYEQY
12,TRBV7-9,TRBJ2-7,.,ASLTGGSSYEQY
13,TRBV6-5,TRBJ2-3,.,ASSYSRGPTDTQY
14,TRBV5-5,TRBJ2-7,TRBD2,ASSLGVGTSGYEQY
13,TRBV25-1,TRBJ1-6,.,ASVGTSSYNSPLH
15,TRBV5-1,TRBJ1-3,.,ASRKWALGSSGNTIY
14,TRBV7-9,TRBJ1-1,TRBD1,ASSPATGGLVTEAF
12,TRBV20-1,TRBJ2-5,TRBD1,SARPTGGGETQY
12,TRBV29-1,TRBJ2-2,TRBD1,SARTGGVNGELF
13,TRBV12-3/TRBV12-4,TRBJ2-7,TRBD2,ASSPGPGLASEQY
13,TRBV7-9,TRBJ2-1,.,ASSLEGGSYNEQF
14,TRBV7-2,TRBJ2-7,.,ASSHWEDISSYEQY
11,TRBV9,TRBJ2-1,.,ASSGPGLAEQF
14,TRBV9,TRBJ1-1,.,ASSVGMGPWNTEAF
15,TRBV20-1,TRBJ2-2,TRBD1,CAIGGPTEGNTGELF
13,TRBV11-2,TRBJ1-3,.,ASSWDPGGGNTIY
11,TRBV18,TRBJ2-5,TRBD2,ASSTGGLETQY
13,TRBV7-2,TRBJ1-4,TRBD1,ASSVQGGTNEKLF
11,TRBV24-1,TRBJ2-1,TRBD1,ATSLDRGVGQF
13,TRBV20-1,TRBJ1-2,.,GHPSGTTGDYGYT
12,TRBV3-1,TRBJ2-5,.,ASSQLRGVGTQY
16,TRBV9,TRBJ2-3,TRBD2,ASSVEGLAESSTDTQY
12,TRBV6-5,TRBJ2-7,.,ASSYLDSSYEQY
11,TRBV6-1,TRBJ2-7,.,ASRRQRTYEQY
11,TRBV5-1,TRBJ2-1,TRBD2,ASSLGLANGQF
18,TRBV11-1,TRBJ1-5,TRBD1,ASSLTGDRDKVFGNQPQH
13,TRBV5-1,TRBJ2-1,TRBD2,ASSSLTSGSGEQF
7,TRBV30,TRBJ1-2,.,ALNYGYT
14,TRBV20-1,TRBJ2-3,TRBD2,SARDLSGRTTDTQY
13,TRBV28,TRBJ2-7,.,ASSRLPSGVGEQY